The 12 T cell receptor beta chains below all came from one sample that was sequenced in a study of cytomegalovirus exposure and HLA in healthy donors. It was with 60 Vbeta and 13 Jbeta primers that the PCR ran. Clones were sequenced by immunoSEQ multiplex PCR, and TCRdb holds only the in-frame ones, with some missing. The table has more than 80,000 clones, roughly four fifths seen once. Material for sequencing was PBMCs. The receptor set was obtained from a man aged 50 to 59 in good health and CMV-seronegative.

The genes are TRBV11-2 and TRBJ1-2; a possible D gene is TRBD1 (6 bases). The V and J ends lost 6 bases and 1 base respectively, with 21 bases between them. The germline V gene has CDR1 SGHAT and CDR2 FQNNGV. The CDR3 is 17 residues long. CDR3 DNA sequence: TGTGCCAGCAGTCTAGGGAAATTGGGACATCTTAACTATGGCTACACCTTC. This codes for CASSLGKLGHLNYGYTF.

The CDR3 DNA reads as TGCGCCAGCAGCCAATTTGAGACCGGGGAGCTGTTTTTT. This translates into CASSQFETGELFF. V and J are TRBV4-1 and TRBJ2-2; D gene ambiguous. The V end lost 2 bases, the J end lost 5 bases, and 6 bases lay between the germline ends. The CDR3 is 13 residues long. Per the germline V gene, CDR1 is MGHRA and CDR2 is YSYEKL.

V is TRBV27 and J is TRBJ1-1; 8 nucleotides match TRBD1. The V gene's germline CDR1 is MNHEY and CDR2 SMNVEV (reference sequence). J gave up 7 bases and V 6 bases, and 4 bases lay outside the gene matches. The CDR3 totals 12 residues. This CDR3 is CASSLGQGEAFF. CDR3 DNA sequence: TGTGCCAGCAGCTTAGGACAGGGTGAAGCTTTCTTT.

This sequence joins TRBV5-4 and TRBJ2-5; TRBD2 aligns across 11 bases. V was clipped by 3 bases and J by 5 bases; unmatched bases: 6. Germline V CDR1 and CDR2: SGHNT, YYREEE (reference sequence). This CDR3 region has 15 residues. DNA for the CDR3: TGTGCCAGCAGCTACATAGCGGGGGGGCGTGAGACCCAGTACTTC. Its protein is CASSYIAGGRETQYF.

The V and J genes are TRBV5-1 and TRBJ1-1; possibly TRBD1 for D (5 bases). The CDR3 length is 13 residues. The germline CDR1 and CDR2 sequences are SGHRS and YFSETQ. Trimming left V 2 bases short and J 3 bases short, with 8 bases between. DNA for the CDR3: TGCGCCAGCAGCTTCCAGGGCGACACTGAAGCTTTCTTT. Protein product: CASSFQGDTEAFF.

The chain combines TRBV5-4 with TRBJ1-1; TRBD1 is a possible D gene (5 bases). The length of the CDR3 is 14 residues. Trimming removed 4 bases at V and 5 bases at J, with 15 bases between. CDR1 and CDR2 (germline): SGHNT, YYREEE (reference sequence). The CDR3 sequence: CASSPRGGVTEAFF. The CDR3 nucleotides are TGTGCCAGCAGCCCCCGAGGAGGGGTAACTGAAGCTTTCTTT. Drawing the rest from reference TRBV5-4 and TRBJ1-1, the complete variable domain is ETGVTQSPTHLIKTRGQQVTLRCSSQSGHNTVSWYQQALGQGPQFIFQYYREEENGRGNFPPRFSGLQFPNYSSELNVNALELDDSALYLCASSPRGGVTEAFFGQGTRLTVV.

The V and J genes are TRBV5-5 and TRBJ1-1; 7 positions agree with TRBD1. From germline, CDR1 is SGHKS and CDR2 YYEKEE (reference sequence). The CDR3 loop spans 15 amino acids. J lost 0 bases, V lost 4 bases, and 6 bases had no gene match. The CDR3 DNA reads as TGTGCCAGCAGCACGGGGACAGTTATGAACACTGAAGCTTTCTTT. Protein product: CASSTGTVMNTEAFF.

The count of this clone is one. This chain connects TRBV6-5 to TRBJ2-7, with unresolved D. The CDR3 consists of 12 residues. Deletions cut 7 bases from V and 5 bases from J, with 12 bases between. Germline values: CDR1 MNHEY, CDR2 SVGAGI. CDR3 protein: CASTNTLDEQYV. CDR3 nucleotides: TGTGCCAGCACCAACACCCTAGACGAGCAGTACGTC.

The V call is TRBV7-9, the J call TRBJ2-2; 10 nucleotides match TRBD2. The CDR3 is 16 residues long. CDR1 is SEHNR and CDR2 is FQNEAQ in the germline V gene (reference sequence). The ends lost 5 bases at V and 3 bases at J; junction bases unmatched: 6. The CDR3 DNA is TGTGCCAGCAGCACCCAGCGGGGGGGGGACACCGGGGAGCTGTTTTTT. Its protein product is CASSTQRGGDTGELFF. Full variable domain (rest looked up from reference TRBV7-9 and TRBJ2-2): DTGVSQNPRHKITKRGQNVTFRCDPISEHNRLYWYRQTLGQGPEFLTYFQNEAQLEKSRLLSDRFSAERPKGSFSTLEIQRTEQGDSAMYLCASSTQRGGDTGELFFGEGSRLTVL.

CDR3: CASSLGGNEKLFF. The CDR3, as DNA: TGTGCCAGCAGCTTGGGAGGGAATGAAAAACTGTTTTTT. This chain uses TRBV7-9 with TRBJ1-4; D uncertain. Germline-derived CDR1 and CDR2 are SEHNR and FQNEAQ (reference sequence). This CDR3 is built from 13 residues. Trimming took off 3 bases at V and 5 bases at J, with 7 bases between the two ends.

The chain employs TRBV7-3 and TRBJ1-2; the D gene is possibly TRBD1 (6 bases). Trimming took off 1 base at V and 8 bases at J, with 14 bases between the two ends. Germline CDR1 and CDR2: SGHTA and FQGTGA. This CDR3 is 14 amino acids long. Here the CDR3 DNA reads TGTGCCAGCAGCTTAAATCGGGGGGCGGAAGGCTACACCTTC. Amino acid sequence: CASSLNRGAEGYTF. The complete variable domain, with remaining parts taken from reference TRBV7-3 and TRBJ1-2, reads GAGVSQTPSNKVTEKGKYVELRCDPISGHTALYWYRQSLGQGPEFLIYFQGTGAADDSGLPNDRFFAVRPEGSVSTLKIQRTERGDSAVYLCASSLNRGAEGYTFGSGTRLTVV.

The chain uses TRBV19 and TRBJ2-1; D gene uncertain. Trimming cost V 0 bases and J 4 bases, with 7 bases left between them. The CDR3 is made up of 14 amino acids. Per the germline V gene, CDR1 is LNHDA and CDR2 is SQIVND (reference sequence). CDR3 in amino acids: CASSIDYRYNEQFF. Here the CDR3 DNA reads TGTGCCAGTAGTATAGATTACAGATACAATGAGCAGTTCTTC.